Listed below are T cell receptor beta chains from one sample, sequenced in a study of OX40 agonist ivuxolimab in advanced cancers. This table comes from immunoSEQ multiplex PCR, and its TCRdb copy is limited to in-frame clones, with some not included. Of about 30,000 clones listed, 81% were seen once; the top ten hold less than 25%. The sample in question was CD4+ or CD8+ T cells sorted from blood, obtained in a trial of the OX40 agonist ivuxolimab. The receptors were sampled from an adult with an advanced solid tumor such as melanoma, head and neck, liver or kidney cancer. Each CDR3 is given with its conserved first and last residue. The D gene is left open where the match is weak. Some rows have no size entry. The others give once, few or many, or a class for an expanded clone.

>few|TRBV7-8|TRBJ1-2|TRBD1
CASSLTGIGYTF
TGTGCCAGCAGCTTGACAGGGATCGGCTACACCTTC
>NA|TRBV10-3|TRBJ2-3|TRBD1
CAISEPGGADTQYF
TGTGCCATCAGTGAACCAGGGGGTGCAGATACGCAGTATTTT
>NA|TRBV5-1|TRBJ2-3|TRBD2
CASSWTSGRVADTQYF
TGCGCCAGCAGCTGGACTAGCGGGAGGGTTGCAGATACGCAGTATTTT
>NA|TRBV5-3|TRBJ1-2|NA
CARSSQDGYTF
TGTGCCAGAAGCTCACAGGATGGCTACACCTTC
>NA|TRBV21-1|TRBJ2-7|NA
CASPEGVPYEQYF
TGTGCCTCACCTGAAGGGGTCCCCTACGAGCAGTACTTC
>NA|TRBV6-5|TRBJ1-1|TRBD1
CASSRDREERRAFF
TGTGCCAGCAGCCGGGACAGGGAAGAAAGGAGAGCTTTCTTT
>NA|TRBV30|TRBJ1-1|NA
CAWWGNTEAFF
TGTGCCTGGTGGGGGAACACTGAAGCTTTCTTT
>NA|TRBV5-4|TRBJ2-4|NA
CASSLWGNIQYF
TGTGCCAGCAGCTTGTGGGGGAACATTCAGTACTTC
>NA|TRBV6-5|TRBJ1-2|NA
CASSSAGRGPDGYTF
TGTGCCAGCAGTTCCGCAGGCCGGGGCCCAGATGGCTACACCTTC
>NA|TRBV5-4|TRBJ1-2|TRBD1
CASSTGTAFGGYTF
TGTGCCAGCTCTACCGGGACAGCTTTTGGCGGCTACACCTTC
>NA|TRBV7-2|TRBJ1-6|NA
CASSLGVRSPLHF
TGTGCCAGCAGCTTAGGCGTTCGTTCACCCCTCCACTTT
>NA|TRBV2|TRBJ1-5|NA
CASSEALRVNQPQHF
TGTGCCAGCAGTGAAGCGCTTCGAGTAAATCAGCCCCAGCATTTT
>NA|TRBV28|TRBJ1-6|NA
CASSFGDYNNSPLHF
TGTGCCAGCAGTTTTGGGGATTACAATAATTCACCCCTCCACTTT
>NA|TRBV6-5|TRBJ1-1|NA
CASGIGGQGGTEAFF
TGTGCCAGCGGGATTGGAGGACAAGGAGGCACTGAAGCTTTCTTT
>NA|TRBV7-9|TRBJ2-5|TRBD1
CASSRGQGETQYF
TGTGCCAGCAGCCGGGGACAGGGAGAGACCCAGTACTTC
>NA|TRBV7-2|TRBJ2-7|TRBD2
CASSWTGTSGSYEQYF
TGTGCCAGCAGCTGGACCGGGACTAGCGGCTCCTACGAGCAGTACTTC
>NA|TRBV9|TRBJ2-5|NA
CASSVMAGQTQYF
TGTGCCAGCAGCGTAATGGCAGGCCAGACCCAGTACTTC